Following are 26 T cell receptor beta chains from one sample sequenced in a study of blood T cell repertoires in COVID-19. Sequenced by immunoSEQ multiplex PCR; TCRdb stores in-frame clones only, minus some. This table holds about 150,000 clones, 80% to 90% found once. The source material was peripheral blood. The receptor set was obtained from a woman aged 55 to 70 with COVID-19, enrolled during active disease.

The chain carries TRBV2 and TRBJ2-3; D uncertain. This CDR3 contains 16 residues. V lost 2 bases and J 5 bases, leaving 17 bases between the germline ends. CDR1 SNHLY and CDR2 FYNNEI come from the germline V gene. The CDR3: CASSETPMASRDTQYF. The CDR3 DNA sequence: TGTGCCAGCAGTGAAACTCCCATGGCTAGTCGAGATACGCAGTATTTT.

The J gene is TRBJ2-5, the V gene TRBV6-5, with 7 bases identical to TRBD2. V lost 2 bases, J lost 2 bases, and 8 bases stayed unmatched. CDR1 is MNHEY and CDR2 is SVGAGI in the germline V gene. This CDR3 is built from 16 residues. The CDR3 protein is CASSYTSLAVQETQYF. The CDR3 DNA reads TGTGCCAGCAGTTACACATCGCTAGCGGTTCAAGAGACCCAGTACTTC.

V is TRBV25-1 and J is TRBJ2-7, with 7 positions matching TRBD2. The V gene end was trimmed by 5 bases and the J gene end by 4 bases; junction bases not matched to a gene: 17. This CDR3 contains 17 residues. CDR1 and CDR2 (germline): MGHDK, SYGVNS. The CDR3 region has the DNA TGTGCCAGCAGTCCTAGGGCGCGGGGCGGGGGTATGTACGAGCAGTACTTC. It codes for CASSPRARGGGMYEQYF.

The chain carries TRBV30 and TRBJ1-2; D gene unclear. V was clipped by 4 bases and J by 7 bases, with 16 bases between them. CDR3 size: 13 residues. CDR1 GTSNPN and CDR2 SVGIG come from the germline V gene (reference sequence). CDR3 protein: CAWTLLFGGGYTF. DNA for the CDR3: TGTGCCTGGACCCTTTTATTCGGTGGTGGCTACACCTTC.

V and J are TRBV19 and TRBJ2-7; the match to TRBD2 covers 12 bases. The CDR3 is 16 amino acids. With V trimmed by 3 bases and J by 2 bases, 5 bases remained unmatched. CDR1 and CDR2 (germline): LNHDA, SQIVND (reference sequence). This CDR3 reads CASSILAGGETYEQYF. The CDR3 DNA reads TGTGCCAGTAGTATTCTAGCGGGGGGGGAAACCTACGAGCAGTACTTC.

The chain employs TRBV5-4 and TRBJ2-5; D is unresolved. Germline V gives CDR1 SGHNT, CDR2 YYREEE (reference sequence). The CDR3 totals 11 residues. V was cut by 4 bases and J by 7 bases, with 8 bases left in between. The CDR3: CASSHSGTQYF. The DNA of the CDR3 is TGTGCCAGCAGCCACTCCGGGACCCAGTACTTC.

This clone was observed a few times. The CDR3 DNA follows: TGTGCCAGCAGCCCACTGGGACAGGGTCACTACAATGAGCAGTTCTTC. Its translation: CASSPLGQGHYNEQFF. The V gene is TRBV13, the J gene TRBJ2-1; 9 bases line up with TRBD1. Germline V gene sequence: CDR1 PRHDT, CDR2 FYEKMQ (reference sequence). V shed 5 bases, J shed 3 bases, and the junction held 8 bases outside the gene matches. The CDR3 has 16 amino acids.

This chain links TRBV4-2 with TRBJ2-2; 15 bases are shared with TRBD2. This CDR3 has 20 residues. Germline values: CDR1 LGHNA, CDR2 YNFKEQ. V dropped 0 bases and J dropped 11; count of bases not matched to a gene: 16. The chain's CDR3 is CASSQDSDHGLAGGIGELFF. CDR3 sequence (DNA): TGTGCCAGCAGCCAAGATTCAGATCATGGACTAGCGGGGGGGATAGGCGAGCTGTTTTTT.

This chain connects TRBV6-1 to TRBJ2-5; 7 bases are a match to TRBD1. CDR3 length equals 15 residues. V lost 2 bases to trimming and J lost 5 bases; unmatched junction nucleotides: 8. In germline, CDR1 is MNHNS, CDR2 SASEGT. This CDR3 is CASSETRGYLETQYF. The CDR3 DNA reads TGTGCCAGCAGTGAAACCAGGGGGTATCTGGAGACCCAGTACTTC.

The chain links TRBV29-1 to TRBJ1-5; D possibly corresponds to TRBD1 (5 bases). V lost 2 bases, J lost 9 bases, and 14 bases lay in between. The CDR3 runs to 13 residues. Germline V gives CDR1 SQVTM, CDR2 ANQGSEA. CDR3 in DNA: TGCAGCGTTGAACTATCGTCAGGGCCGCCCCAGCATTTT. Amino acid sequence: CSVELSSGPPQHF.

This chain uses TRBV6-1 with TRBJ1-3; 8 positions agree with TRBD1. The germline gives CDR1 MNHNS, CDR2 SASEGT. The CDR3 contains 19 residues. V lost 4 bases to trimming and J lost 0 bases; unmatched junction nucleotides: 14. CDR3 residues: CASSGAPPGQESSGNTIYF. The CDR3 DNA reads TGTGCCAGCAGTGGGGCCCCCCCGGGACAGGAGAGCTCTGGAAACACCATATATTTT.

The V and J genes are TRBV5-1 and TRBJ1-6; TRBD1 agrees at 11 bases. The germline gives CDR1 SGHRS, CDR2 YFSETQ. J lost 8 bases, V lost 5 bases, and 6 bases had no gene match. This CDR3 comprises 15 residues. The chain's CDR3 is CASSRGTGGDSPLHF. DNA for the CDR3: TGCGCCAGCAGTCGGGGGACAGGGGGTGATTCACCCCTCCACTTT.

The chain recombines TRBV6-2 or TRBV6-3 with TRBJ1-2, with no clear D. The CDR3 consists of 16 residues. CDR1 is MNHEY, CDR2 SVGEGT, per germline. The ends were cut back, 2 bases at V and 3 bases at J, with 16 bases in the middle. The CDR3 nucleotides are TGTGCCAGCAGTTACCCCCGGGAGGGTAAGGACTATGGCTACACCTTC. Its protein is CASSYPREGKDYGYTF.

The CDR3 is CASGRAKEKLFF. The CDR3 DNA reads as TGTGCCAGCGGGAGGGCAAAGGAAAAACTGTTTTTT. The gene calls are TRBV27 and TRBJ1-4, with unresolved D. V lost 8 bases, J lost 8 bases, and 12 bases lay in between. CDR3 length: 12 amino acids. CDR1 and CDR2 from the germline V gene are MNHEY and SMNVEV (reference sequence).

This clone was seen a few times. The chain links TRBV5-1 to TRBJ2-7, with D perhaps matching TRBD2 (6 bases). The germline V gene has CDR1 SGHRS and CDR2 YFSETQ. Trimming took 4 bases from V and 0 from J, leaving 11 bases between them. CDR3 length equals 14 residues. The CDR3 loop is CASSVGGSSYEQYF. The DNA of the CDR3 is TGCGCCAGCAGCGTTGGGGGGAGCTCCTACGAGCAGTACTTC.

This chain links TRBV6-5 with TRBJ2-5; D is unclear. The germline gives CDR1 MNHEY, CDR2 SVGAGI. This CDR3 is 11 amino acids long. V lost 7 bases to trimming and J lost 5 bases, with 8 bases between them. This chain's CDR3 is CASKRRETQYF. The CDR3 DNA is TGTGCCAGCAAGAGGCGCGAGACCCAGTACTTC.

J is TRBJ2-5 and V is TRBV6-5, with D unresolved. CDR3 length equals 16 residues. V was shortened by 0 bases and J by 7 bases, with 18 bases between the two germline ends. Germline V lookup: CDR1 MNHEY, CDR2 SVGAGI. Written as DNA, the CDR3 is TGTGCCAGCAGTTACTCCCTAGAAAGAACGTATGGGACCCAGTACTTC. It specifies CASSYSLERTYGTQYF.

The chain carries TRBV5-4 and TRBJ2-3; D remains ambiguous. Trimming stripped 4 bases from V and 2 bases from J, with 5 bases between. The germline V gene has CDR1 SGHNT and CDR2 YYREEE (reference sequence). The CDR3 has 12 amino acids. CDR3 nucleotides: TGTGCCAGCAGCCTAAACACAGATACGCAGTATTTT. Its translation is CASSLNTDTQYF.

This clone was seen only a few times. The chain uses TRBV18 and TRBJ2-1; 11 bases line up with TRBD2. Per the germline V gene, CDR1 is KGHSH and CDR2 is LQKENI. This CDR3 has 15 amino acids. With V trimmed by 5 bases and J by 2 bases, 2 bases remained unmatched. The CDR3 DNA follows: TGTGCCAGCTCAACGACTAGCGGGGCCTACAATGAGCAGTTCTTC. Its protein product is CASSTTSGAYNEQFF.

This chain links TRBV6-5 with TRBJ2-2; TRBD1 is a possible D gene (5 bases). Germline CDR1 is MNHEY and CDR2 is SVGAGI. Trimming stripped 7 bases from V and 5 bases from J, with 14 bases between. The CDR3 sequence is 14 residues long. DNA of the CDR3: TGTGCCAGCACCCGACAGTCCTCGACCGGGGAGCTGTTTTTT. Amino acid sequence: CASTRQSSTGELFF.

Written as DNA, the CDR3 is TGTGCCAGCAGTGTAGATAGAAATGAGCAGTTCTTC. This gives the protein CASSVDRNEQFF. The chain uses TRBV12-3 or TRBV12-4 and TRBJ2-1, with D unresolved. V dropped 5 bases and J dropped 7 bases, with 9 bases sitting between them. The CDR3 contains 12 residues.

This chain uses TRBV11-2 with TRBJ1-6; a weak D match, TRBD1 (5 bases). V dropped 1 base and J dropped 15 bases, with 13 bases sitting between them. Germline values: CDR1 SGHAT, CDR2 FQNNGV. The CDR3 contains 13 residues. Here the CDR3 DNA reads TGTGCCAGCAGCTTAGGGCAGGGTTTTTTCCTCCACTTT. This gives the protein CASSLGQGFFLHF.

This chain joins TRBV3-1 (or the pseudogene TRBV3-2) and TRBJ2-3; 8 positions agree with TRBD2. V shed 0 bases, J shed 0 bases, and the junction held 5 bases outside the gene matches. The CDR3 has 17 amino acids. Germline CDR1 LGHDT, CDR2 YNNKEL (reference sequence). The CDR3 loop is CASSQDPASGSTDTQYF. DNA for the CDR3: TGTGCCAGCAGCCAAGATCCGGCTAGCGGGAGCACAGATACGCAGTATTTT.

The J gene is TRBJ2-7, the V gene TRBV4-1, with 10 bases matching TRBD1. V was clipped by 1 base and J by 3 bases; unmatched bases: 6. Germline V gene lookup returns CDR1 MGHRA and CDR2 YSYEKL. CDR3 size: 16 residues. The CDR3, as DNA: TGCGCCAGCAGCCAAGTTTTAGGACAGGGGGACTACGAGCAGTACTTC. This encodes CASSQVLGQGDYEQYF.

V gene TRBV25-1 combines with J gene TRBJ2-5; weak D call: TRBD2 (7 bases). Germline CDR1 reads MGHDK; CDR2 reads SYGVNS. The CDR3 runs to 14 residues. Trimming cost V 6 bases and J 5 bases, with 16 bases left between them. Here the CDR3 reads CASSPRGAGETQYF. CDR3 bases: TGTGCCAGCAGCCCACGGGGGGCCGGTGAGACCCAGTACTTC.

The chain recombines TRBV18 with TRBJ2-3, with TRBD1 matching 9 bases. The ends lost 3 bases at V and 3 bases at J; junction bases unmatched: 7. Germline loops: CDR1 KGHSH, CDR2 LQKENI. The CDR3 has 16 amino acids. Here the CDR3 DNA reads TGTGCCAGCTCACCGCCGACTGGACAGGGGACAGATACGCAGTATTTT. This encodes CASSPPTGQGTDTQYF.